The 8 T cell receptor beta chains reported below all come from one sample, sequenced in a study of graft-versus-host responses after intestinal transplantation. These receptors have no identified antigens. Libraries were prepared by immunoSEQ multiplex PCR; TCRdb keeps only in-frame clonotypes and omits some of them. The sample lists about 96,000 clones, roughly 89% occurring once. The specimen was unstimulated CD4+ T cells sorted from spleen or lymph node cells, collected before intestinal transplant. These receptors all stem from a human donor who received an intestinal transplant.

The V call is TRBV19, the J call TRBJ2-3; D not certain. From germline, CDR1 is LNHDA and CDR2 SQIVND (reference sequence). The CDR3 runs to 13 residues. V lost 8 bases and J lost 2, with 11 bases in between. DNA for the CDR3: TGTGCCAGTCCCCTCTACGACACAGATACGCAGTATTTT. It encodes CASPLYDTDTQYF.

This chain connects TRBV4-2 to TRBJ1-5; TRBD1 agrees at 9 bases. The J segment lost 9 bases and the V segment lost 4 bases, leaving 10 bases of the junction unmatched. Germline-derived CDR1 and CDR2 are LGHNA and YNFKEQ. The CDR3 contains 15 residues. The CDR3 sequence is CASSPSLQGAGPQHF. Written as DNA, the CDR3 is TGTGCCAGCAGCCCTTCCTTACAGGGGGCTGGGCCCCAGCATTTT.

On this clone itself: In the same sample, other DNA sequences code for this CDR3. The V call is TRBV18, the J call TRBJ2-3; D is unclear. The CDR3 contains 12 residues. Germline V gene data show CDR1 as KGHSH and CDR2 as LQKENI. V was pared by 3 bases and J by 0 bases, with 1 base between. The chain's CDR3 is CASSPSTDTQYF. Written as DNA, the CDR3 is TGTGCCAGCTCACCGAGCACAGATACGCAGTATTTT.

J is TRBJ1-4 and V is TRBV10-1; D is unclear. Germline lookup yields CDR1 WNHNN and CDR2 SYGVQD (reference sequence). This CDR3 comprises 13 residues. Trimming removed 3 bases from V and 8 bases from J, with 10 bases in between. CDR3 sequence: CASSEFPREKLFF. The CDR3 DNA reads TGCGCCAGCAGTGAATTCCCCCGCGAAAAACTGTTTTTT.

This chain connects TRBV6-5 to TRBJ2-5; TRBD1 agrees at 7 bases. Per germline, CDR1 MNHEY and CDR2 SVGAGI. V dropped 7 bases and J dropped 1; count of bases not matched to a gene: 3. CDR3 length equals 13 residues. CDR3 in DNA: TGTGCCAGCAAAGACAGGGTCCAAGAGACCCAGTACTTC. Translated, it gives CASKDRVQETQYF.

The chain carries TRBV25-1 and TRBJ1-1; tentative D call: TRBD1 (5 bases). The V end was cut by 1 base, the J end by 1 base, with 16 bases between. From germline, CDR1 is MGHDK and CDR2 SYGVNS. The CDR3 runs to 17 residues. The CDR3 sequence is CASSEWGQGIGNTEAFF. CDR3 coding DNA: TGTGCCAGCAGTGAATGGGGTCAGGGAATTGGGAACACTGAAGCTTTCTTT.

The gene calls are TRBV7-9 and TRBJ2-1; D may be TRBD2 (6 bases). Germline CDR1 reads SEHNR; CDR2 reads FQNEAQ (reference sequence). The V end lost 4 bases, the J end lost 5 bases, and 15 bases lay between the germline ends. The CDR3 is 15 amino acids. As DNA, the CDR3 is TGTGCCAGCAGCTACCCGGGACTCATAAACAATGAGCAGTTCTTC. The encoded protein is CASSYPGLINNEQFF.

The V gene is TRBV10-1, the J gene TRBJ2-1, with D hard to call. The V end lost 2 bases, the J end lost 3 bases, and 5 bases lay between the germline ends. CDR1 is WNHNN and CDR2 is SYGVQD in the germline V gene (reference sequence). The CDR3 contains 13 residues. CDR3: CASSETLYNEQFF. In DNA, the CDR3 is TGCGCCAGCAGTGAGACTCTCTACAATGAGCAGTTCTTC.